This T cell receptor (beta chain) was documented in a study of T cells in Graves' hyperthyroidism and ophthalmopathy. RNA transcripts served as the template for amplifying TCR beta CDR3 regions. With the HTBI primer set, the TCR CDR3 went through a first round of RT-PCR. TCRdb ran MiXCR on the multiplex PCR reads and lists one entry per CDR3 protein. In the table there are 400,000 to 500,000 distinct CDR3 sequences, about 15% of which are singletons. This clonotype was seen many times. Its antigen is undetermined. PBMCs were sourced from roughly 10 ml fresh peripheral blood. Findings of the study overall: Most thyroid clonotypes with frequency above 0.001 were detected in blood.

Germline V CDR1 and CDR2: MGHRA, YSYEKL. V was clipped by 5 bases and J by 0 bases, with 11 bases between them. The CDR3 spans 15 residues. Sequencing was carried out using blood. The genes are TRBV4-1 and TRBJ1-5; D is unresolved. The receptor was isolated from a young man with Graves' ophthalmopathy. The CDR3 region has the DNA TGCGCCAGCAGCTCAACCGGGGTTAGCAATCAGCCCCAGCATTTT. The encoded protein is CASSSTGVSNQPQHF.